The next 6 T cell receptor beta chains were all read from a single sample in a study of T cell responses to AZD1222 COVID-19 vaccine. Sequenced by immunoSEQ multiplex PCR; TCRdb stores in-frame clones only, minus some. The sample yields approximately 100,000 clones, 70% to 90% seen once. The material sequenced was peripheral blood, taken 28 days after the second AZD1222 dose. All receptors come from an adult who received the AZD1222 COVID-19 vaccine.

The chain is built from TRBV3-1 (or the pseudogene TRBV3-2) and TRBJ2-3; 9 nucleotides agree with TRBD1. The trim removed 6 bases at V and 0 bases at J, leaving 7 bases unmatched. CDR3 length equals 16 residues. The germline V gene has CDR1 LGHDT and CDR2 YNNKEL (reference sequence). CDR3 nucleotides: TGTGCCAGCAGTCACTGGGACAGGGCTAGCACAGATACGCAGTATTTT. Protein: CASSHWDRASTDTQYF.

The V call is TRBV6-5, the J call TRBJ1-5; 9 bases map to TRBD1. The J segment lost 5 bases and the V segment lost 8 bases, leaving 1 base of the junction unmatched. Germline assignment: CDR1 MNHEY and CDR2 SVGAGI. CDR3 length: 12 amino acids. For the CDR3, the DNA is TGTGCCAGCCGGGACAGGGATCAGCCCCAGCATTTT. Translation: CASRDRDQPQHF.

The chain combines TRBV19 with TRBJ1-1; D uncertain. The CDR3 is 13 residues long. Germline CDR1 LNHDA, CDR2 SQIVND (reference sequence). V lost 3 bases to trimming and J lost 2 bases, with 7 bases between them. The CDR3 is CASSIVANTEAFF. The CDR3 DNA is TGTGCCAGTAGTATTGTTGCCAACACTGAAGCTTTCTTT.

The sample holds one count of this clone. V and J are TRBV7-9 and TRBJ1-1; D call uncertain. Germline V gives CDR1 SEHNR, CDR2 FQNEAQ (reference sequence). V was clipped by 3 bases and J by 5 bases, with 7 bases between them. The CDR3 loop spans 12 amino acids. The CDR3 reads CASSFERTEAFF. The CDR3 DNA follows: TGTGCCAGCAGCTTCGAGAGAACTGAAGCTTTCTTT.

On this clone itself: Other DNA variants within this sample encode the same CDR3. The V gene is TRBV3-1 (or the pseudogene TRBV3-2), the J gene TRBJ1-1, with D possibly being TRBD1 (6 bases). Trimming took off 4 bases at V and 3 bases at J, with 9 bases between the two ends. CDR1 is LGHDT, CDR2 YNNKEL, per germline (reference sequence). This CDR3 has 13 residues. The CDR3 sequence is CASSLRGDTEAFF. The CDR3 DNA reads TGTGCCAGCAGCCTCAGGGGTGACACTGAAGCTTTCTTT.

The chain combines TRBV11-3 with TRBJ2-3; D not resolved. The CDR3 extends over 13 amino acids. Germline CDR1 is SGHNT and CDR2 is YENEEA. Deletions cut 4 bases from V and 8 bases from J, with 13 bases between. Here the CDR3 reads CASSSSSSLTQYF. CDR3 sequence (DNA): TGTGCCAGCAGCTCAAGTTCCTCGCTTACGCAGTATTTT.